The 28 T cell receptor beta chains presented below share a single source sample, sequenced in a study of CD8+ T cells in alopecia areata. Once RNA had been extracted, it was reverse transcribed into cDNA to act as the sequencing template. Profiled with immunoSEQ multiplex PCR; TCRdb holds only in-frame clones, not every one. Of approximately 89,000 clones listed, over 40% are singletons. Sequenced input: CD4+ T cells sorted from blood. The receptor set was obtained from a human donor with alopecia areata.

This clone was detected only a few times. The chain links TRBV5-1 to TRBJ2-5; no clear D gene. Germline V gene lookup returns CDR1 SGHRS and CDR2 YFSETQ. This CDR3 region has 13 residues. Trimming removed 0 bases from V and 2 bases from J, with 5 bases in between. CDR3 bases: TGCGCCAGCAGCTTGGAGCCACAAGAGACCCAGTACTTC. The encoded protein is CASSLEPQETQYF. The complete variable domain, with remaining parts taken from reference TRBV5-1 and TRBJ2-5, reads KAGVTQTPRYLIKTRGQQVTLSCSPISGHRSVSWYQQTPGQGLQFLFEYFSETQRNKGNFPGRFSGRQFSNSRSEMNVSTLELGDSALYLCASSLEPQETQYFGPGTRLLVL.

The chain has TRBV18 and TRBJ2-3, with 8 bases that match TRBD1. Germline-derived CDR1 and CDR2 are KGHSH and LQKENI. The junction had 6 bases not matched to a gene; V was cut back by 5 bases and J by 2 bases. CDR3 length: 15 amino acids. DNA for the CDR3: TGTGCCAGCTCATTGGGACAGGTCAACACAGATACGCAGTATTTT. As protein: CASSLGQVNTDTQYF.

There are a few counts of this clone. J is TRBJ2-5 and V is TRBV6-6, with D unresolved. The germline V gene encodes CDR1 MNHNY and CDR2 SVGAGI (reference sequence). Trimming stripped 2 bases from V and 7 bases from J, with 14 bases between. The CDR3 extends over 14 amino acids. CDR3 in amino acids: CASSYPEATWTQYF. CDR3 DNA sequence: TGTGCCAGCAGTTACCCCGAAGCCACTTGGACCCAGTACTTC.

The CDR3 sequence: CASRLNRERETQYF. CDR3 sequence (DNA): TGTGCCAGCAGGCTAAACAGGGAACGGGAGACCCAGTACTTC. The chain has TRBV6-5 and TRBJ2-5; D possibly corresponds to TRBD1 (6 bases). Trimming cost V 6 bases and J 5 bases, with 16 bases left between them. The CDR3 contains 14 residues. CDR1 and CDR2 from the germline V gene are MNHEY and SVGAGI.

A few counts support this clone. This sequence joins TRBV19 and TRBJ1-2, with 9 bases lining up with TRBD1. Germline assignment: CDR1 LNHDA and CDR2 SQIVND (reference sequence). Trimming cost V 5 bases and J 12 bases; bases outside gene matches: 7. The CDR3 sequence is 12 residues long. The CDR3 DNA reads TGTGCCAGTAGTGGACAGGGGAACCGCCACACCTTC. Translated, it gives CASSGQGNRHTF.

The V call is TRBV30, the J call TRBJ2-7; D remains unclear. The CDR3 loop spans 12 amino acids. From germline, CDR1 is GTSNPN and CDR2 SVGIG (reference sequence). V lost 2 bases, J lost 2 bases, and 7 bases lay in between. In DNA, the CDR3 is TGTGCCTGGAGTCGTGGAGCCTACGAGCAGTACTTC. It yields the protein CAWSRGAYEQYF. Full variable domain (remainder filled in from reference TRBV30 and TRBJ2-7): SQTIHQWPATLVQPVGSPLSLECTVEGTSNPNLYWYRQAAGRGLQLLFYSVGIGQISSEVPQNLSASRPQDRQFILSSKKLLLSDSGFYLCAWSRGAYEQYFGPGTRLTVT.

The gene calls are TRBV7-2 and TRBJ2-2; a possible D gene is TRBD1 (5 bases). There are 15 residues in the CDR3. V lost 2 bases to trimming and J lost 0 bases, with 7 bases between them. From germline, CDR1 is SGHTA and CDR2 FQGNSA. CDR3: CASSLSGPNTGELFF. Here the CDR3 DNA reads TGTGCCAGCAGCTTATCAGGGCCGAACACCGGGGAGCTGTTTTTT.

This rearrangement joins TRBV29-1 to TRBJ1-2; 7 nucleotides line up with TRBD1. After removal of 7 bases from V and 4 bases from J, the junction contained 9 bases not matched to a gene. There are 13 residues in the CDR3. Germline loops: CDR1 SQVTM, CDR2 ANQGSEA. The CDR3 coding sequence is TGCAGCGCCCAACAGGGGTCCCCCTATGGCTACACCTTC. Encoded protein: CSAQQGSPYGYTF.

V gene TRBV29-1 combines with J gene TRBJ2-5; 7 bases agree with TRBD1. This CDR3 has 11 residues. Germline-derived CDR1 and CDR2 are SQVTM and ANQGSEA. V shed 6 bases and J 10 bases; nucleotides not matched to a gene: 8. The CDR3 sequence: CSVRTAGGQYF. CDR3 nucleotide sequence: TGCAGCGTGAGGACGGCAGGGGGCCAGTACTTC.

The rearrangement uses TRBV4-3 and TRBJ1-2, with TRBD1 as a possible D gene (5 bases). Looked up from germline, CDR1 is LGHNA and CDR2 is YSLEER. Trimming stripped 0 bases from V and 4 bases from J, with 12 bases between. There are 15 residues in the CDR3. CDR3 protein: CASSQDFMGGYGYTF. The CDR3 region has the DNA TGCGCCAGCAGCCAAGATTTTATGGGGGGCTATGGCTACACCTTC.

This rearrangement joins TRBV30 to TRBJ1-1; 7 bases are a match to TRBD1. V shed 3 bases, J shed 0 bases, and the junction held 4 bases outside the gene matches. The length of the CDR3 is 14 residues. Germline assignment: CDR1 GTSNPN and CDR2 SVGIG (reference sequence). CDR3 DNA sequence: TGTGCCTGGAGGCGCGACAGGGTGAACACTGAAGCTTTCTTT. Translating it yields CAWRRDRVNTEAFF.

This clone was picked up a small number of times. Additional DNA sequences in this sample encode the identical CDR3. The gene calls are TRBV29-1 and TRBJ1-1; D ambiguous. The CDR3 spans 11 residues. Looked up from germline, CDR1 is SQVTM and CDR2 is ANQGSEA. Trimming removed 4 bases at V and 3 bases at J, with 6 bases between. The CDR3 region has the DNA TGCAGCGTTGTAAGGGACACTGAAGCTTTCTTT. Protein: CSVVRDTEAFF.

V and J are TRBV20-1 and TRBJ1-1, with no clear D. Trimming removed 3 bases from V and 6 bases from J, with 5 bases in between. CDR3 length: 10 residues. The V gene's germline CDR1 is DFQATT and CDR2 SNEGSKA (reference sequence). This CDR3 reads CSASSPEAFF. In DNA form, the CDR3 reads TGCAGTGCTAGTAGCCCTGAAGCTTTCTTT.

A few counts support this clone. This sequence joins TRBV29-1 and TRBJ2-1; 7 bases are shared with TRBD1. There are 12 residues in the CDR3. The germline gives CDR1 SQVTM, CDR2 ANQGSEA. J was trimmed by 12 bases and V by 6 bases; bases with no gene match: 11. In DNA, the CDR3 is TGCAGCGTGGCGGACAGGTATGATGTGCAGTTCTTC. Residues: CSVADRYDVQFF.

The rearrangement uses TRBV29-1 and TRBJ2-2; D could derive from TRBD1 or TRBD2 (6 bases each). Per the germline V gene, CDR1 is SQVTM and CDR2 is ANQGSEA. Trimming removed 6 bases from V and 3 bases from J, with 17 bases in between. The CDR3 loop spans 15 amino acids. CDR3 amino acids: CSVVTGGLYTGELFF. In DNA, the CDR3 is TGCAGCGTAGTTACTGGGGGGCTTTACACCGGGGAGCTGTTTTTT.

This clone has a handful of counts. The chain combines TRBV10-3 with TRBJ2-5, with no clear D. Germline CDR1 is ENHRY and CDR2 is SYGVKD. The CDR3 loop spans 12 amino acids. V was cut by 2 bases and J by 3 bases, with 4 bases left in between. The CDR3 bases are TGTGCCATCAGTGAGATCAAAGAGACCCAGTACTTC. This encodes CAISEIKETQYF.

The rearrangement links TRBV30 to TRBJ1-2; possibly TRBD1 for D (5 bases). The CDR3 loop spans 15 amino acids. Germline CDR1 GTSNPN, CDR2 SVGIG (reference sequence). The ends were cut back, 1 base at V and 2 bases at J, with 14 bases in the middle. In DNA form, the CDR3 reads TGTGCCTGGAGTGAGGGGACCTACGGGAACTATGGCTACACCTTC. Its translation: CAWSEGTYGNYGYTF.

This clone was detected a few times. The CDR3 protein is CASSGDTTYQETQYF. DNA for the CDR3: TGTGCCAGCAGTGGTGACACCACCTACCAAGAGACCCAGTACTTC. The J gene is TRBJ2-5, the V gene TRBV6-6; no reliable D call. The CDR3 runs to 15 residues. Looked up from germline, CDR1 is MNHNY and CDR2 is SVGAGI (reference sequence). V lost 5 bases, J lost 0 bases, and 13 bases lay in between.

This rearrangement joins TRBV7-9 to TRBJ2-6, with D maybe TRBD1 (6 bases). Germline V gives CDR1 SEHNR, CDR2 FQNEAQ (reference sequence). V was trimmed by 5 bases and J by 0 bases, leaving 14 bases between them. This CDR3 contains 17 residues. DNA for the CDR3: TGTGCCAGCAGCAGCAGGGGTCCGACCTCTGGGGCCAACGTCCTGACTTTC. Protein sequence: CASSSRGPTSGANVLTF.

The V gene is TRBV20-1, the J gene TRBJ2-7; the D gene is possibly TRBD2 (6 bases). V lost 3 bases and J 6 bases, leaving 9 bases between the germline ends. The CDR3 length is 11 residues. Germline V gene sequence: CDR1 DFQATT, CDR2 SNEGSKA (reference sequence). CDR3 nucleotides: TGCAGTGCTAGTGGGGGGAGCGAGCAGTACTTC. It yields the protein CSASGGSEQYF.

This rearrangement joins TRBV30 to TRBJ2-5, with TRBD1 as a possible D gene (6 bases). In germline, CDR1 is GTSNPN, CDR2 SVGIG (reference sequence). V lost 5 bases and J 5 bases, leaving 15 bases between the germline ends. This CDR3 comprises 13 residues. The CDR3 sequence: CAWRSGTFETQYF. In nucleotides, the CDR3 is TGTGCCTGGCGTTCCGGGACATTCGAGACCCAGTACTTC.

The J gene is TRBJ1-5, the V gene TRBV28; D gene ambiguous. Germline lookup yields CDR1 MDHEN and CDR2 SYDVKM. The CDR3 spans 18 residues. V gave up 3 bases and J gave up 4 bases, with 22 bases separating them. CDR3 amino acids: CASSFIAGQALRNQPQHF. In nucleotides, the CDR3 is TGTGCCAGCAGTTTCATAGCTGGGCAGGCACTCCGAAATCAGCCCCAGCATTTT.

The CDR3 DNA reads TGCGCCAGCAGCCTTCCTAGCTACGAGCAGTACTTC. It codes for CASSLPSYEQYF. The chain is built from TRBV5-1 and TRBJ2-7, with unresolved D. Germline V gene lookup returns CDR1 SGHRS and CDR2 YFSETQ. This CDR3 is 12 amino acids long. The ends were cut back, 4 bases at V and 3 bases at J, with 8 bases in the middle. The full variable domain, rest sourced from reference TRBV5-1 and TRBJ2-7, is KAGVTQTPRYLIKTRGQQVTLSCSPISGHRSVSWYQQTPGQGLQFLFEYFSETQRNKGNFPGRFSGRQFSNSRSEMNVSTLELGDSALYLCASSLPSYEQYFGPGTRLTVT.

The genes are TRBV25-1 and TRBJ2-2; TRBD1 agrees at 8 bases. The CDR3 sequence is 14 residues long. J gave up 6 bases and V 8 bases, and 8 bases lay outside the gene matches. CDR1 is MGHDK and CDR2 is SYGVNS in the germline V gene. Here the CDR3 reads CASEDRAMAGELFF. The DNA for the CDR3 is TGTGCCAGCGAGGACAGGGCGATGGCCGGGGAGCTGTTTTTT.

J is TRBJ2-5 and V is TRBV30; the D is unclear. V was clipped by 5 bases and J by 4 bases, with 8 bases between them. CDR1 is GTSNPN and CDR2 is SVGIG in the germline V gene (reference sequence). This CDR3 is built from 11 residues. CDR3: CAWDLGETQYF. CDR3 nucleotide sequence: TGTGCCTGGGACCTAGGAGAGACCCAGTACTTC.

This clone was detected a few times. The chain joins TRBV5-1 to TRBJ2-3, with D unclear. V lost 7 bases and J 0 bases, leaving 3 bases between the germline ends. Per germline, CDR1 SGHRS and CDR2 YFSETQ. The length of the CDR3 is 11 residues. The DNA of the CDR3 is TGCGCCAGCGGGAGCACAGATACGCAGTATTTT. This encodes CASGSTDTQYF.

This chain's CDR3 is CASKGEYEQYF. The CDR3 DNA reads as TGTGCCAGCAAGGGAGAGTACGAGCAGTACTTC. This sequence joins TRBV2 and TRBJ2-7; possibly TRBD2 for D (5 bases). V was trimmed by 7 bases and J by 4 bases, leaving 8 bases between them. The CDR3 totals 11 residues. Germline V gene lookup returns CDR1 SNHLY and CDR2 FYNNEI.

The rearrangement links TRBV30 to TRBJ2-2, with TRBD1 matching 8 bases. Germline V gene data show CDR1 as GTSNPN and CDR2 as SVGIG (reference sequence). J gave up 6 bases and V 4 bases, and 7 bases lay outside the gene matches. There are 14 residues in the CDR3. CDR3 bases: TGTGCCTGGAAGGGAGACAGGGGTCCCGGGGAGCTGTTTTTT. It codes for CAWKGDRGPGELFF.